This T cell receptor (beta chain) was sequenced for a study of early T cells in non-severe SARS-CoV-2 infection. In TCRdb, the 5' RACE reads were re-called with MiXCR into one record per CDR3 protein. Here the sample spans 50,000 to 70,000 distinct CDR3 sequences, over 7.5% being singletons. Many counts were recorded for this clonotype. This TCR derives from an adult who was a healthcare worker with PCR-confirmed SARS-CoV-2 infection or an uninfected control (not recorded which). Material: whole blood.

The CDR3 loop reads CASSYSAGADTQYF. DNA of the CDR3: TGCGCCAGCAGCTACTCAGCGGGCGCAGATACGCAGTATTTT. V gene TRBV5-1 combines with J gene TRBJ2-3; D is perhaps TRBD2 (6 bases). The CDR3 runs 14 residues. CDR1 SGHRS and CDR2 YFSETQ come from the germline V gene. The V end was cut by 3 bases, the J end by 4 bases, with 12 bases between.